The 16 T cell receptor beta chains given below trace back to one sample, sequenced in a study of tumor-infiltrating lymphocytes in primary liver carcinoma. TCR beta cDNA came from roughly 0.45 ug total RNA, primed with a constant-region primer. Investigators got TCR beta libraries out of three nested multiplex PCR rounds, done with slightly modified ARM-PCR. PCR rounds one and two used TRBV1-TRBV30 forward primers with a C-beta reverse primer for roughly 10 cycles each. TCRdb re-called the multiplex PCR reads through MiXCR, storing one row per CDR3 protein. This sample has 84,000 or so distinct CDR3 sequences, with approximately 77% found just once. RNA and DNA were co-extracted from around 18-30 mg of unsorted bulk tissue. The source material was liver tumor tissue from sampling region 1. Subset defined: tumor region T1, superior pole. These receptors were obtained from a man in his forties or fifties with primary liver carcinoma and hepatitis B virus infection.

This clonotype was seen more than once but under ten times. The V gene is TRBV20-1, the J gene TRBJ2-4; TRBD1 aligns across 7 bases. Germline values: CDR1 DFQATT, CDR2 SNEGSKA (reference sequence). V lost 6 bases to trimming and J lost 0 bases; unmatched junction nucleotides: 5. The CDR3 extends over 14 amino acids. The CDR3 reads CSAGYRGAKNIQYF. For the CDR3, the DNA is TGCAGTGCGGGCTACAGGGGAGCCAAAAACATTCAGTACTTC.

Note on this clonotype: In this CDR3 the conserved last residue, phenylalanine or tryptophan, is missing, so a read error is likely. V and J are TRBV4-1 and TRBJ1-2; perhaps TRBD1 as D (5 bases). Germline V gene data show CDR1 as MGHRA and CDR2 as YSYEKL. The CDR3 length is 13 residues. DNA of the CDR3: TGCACCAGCAGCGAGACAGCTAACTATGGGTACACCCTC. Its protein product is CTSSETANYGYTL.

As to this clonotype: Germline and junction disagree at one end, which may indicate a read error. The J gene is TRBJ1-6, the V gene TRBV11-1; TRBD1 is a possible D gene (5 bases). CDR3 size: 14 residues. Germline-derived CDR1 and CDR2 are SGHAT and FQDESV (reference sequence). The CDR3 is CVSSLDKGNSLLHF. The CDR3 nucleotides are TGTGTCAGCAGCCTTGACAAGGGGAATTCACTCCTCCACTTT. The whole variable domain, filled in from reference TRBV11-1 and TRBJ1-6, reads EAEVAQSPRYKITEKSQAVAFWCDPISGHATLYWYRQILGQGPELLVQFQDESVVDDSQLPKDRFSAERLKGVDSTLKIQPAELGDSAMYLCVSSLDKGNSLLHFGNGTRLTVT.

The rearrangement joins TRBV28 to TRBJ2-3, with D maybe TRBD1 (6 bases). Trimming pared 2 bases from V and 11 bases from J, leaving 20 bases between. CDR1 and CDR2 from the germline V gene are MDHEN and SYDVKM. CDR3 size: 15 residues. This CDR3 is CASSLAGVDTVMQYF. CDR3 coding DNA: TGTGCCAGCAGTTTAGCAGGGGTTGACACAGTTATGCAGTATTTT. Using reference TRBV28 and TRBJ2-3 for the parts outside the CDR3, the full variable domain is DVKVTQSSRYLVKRTGEKVFLECVQDMDHENMFWYRQDPGLGLRLIYFSYDVKMKEKGDIPEGYSVSREKKERFSLILESASTNQTSMYLCASSLAGVDTVMQYFGPGTRLTVL.

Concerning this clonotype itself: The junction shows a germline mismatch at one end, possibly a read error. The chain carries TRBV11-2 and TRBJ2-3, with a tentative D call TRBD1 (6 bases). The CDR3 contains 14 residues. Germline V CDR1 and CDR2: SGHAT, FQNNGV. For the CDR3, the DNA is TGTGCCATCAGTTTATCCAGGGGATCAGATACGCAGTACTTT. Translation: CAISLSRGSDTQYF.

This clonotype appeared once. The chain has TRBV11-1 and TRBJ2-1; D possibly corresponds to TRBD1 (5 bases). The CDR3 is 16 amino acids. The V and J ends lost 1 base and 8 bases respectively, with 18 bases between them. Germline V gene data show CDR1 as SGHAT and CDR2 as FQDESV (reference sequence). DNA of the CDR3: TGTGCCAGCAGCTTAGGCCTGGGGCTTCCTTCGTATGAGCAGTTCTTC. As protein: CASSLGLGLPSYEQFF.

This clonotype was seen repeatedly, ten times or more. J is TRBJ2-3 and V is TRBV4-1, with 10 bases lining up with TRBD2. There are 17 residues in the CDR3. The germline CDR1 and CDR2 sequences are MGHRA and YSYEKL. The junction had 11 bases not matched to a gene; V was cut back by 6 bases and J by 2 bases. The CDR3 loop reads CASSRASGSSNTDTQYF. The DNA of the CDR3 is TGCGCCAGCAGTCGGGCTAGCGGGAGCTCAAACACAGATACGCAGTATTTT.

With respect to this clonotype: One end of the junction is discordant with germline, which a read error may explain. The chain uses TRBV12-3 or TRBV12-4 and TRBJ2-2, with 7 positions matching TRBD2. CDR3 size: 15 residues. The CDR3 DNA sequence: TGTGCCGGCAGTTTCGGCGGGAGTGGCACCGGTGAGCTGTTTTTT. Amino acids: CAGSFGGSGTGELFF.

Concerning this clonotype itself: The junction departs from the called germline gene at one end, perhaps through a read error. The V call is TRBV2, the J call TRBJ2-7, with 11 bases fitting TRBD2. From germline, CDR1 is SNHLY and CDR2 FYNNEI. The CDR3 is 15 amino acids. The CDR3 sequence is CASRSTLAGVDEPYF. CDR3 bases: TGTGCCAGCAGGTCTACACTAGCGGGAGTTGACGAGCCGTACTTC. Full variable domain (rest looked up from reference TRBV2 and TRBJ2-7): EPEVTQTPSHQVTQMGQEVILRCVPISNHLYFYWYRQILGQKVEFLVSFYNNEISEKSEIFDDQFSVERPDGSNFTLKIRSTKLEDSAMYFCASRSTLAGVDEPYFGPGTRLTVT.

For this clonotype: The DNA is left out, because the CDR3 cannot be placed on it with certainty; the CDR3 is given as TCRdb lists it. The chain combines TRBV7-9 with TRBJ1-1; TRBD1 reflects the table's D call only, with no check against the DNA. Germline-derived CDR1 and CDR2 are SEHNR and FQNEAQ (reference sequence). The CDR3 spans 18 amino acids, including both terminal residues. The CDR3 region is CASSLFGQGSGVNTEAFF.

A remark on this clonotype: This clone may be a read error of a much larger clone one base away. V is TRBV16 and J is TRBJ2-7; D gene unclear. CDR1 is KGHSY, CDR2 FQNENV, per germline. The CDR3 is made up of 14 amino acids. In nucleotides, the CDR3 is TGTGCCAGCAGCCAATCGAACTCCGCCTACGAGCAGTGCTTC. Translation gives CASSQSNSAYEQCF.

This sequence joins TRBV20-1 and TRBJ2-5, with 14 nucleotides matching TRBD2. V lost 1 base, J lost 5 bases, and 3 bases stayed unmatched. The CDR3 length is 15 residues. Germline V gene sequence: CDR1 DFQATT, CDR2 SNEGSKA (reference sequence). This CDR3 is CSARGGLAGDETQYF. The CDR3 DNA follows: TGCAGTGCTAGAGGGGGACTAGCGGGAGATGAGACCCAGTACTTC.

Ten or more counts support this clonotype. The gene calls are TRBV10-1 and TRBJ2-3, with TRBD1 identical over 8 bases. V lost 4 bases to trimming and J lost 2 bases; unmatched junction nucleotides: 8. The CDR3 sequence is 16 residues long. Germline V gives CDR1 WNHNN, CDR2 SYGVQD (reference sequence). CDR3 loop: CASSGTGTGPTDTQYF. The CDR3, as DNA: TGCGCCAGCAGTGGGACCGGGACAGGCCCCACAGATACGCAGTATTTT.

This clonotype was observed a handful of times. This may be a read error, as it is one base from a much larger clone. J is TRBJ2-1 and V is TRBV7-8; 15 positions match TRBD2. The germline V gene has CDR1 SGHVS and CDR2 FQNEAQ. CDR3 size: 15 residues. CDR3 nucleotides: TGTGCCAGCAGCTTGGGACTAGCGGGGGGCAATGAGCGGTTCTTC. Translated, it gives CASSLGLAGGNERFF.

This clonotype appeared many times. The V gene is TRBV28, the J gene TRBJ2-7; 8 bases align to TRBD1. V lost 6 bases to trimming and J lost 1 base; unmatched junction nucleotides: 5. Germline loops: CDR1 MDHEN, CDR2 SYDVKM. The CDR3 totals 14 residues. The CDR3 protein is CASRDRGWSYEQYF. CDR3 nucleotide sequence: TGTGCCAGCAGAGACAGGGGATGGTCCTACGAGCAGTACTTC.

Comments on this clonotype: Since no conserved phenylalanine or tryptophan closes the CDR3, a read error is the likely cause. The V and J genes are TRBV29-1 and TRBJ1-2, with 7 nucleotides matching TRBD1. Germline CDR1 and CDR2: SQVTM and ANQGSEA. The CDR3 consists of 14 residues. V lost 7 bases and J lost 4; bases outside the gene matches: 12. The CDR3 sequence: CSARSDRDSYGYTL. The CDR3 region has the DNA TGCAGCGCGCGTTCCGACAGGGACAGCTATGGCTACACCCTC.